The 21 T cell receptor beta chains in this list originate from one sample, sequenced in a study of cytomegalovirus exposure and HLA in healthy donors. Assay: immunoSEQ multiplex PCR; the TCRdb copy retains only in-frame clones and omits some. The sample contains over 200,000 clones, around four fifths of which appear only once. Sequencing input: PBMCs. The receptors come from a woman between 18 and 30 years old in good health and CMV-seronegative.

Concerning this clone itself: Relative to the germline gene, one junction end is altered; a read error may explain this. V and J are TRBV7-7 and TRBJ2-5; D not certain. CDR1 and CDR2 from the germline V gene are SSHAT and FNYEAQ (reference sequence). There are 14 residues in the CDR3. The CDR3 loop is CASSLRQEGETQYF. CDR3 DNA sequence: TGTGCTAGCAGCTTACGCCAGGAAGGAGAGACCCAGTACTTC.

Note on this clone: The same CDR3 also results from other DNA sequences found in this sample. The CDR3 protein is CASSLAGDTEAFF. CDR3 DNA: TGCGCCAGCAGCTTGGCCGGAGACACTGAAGCTTTCTTT. The chain uses TRBV5-1 and TRBJ1-1; D is uncertain. Deletions cut 0 bases from V and 3 bases from J, with 6 bases between. The CDR3 has 13 residues. Germline V CDR1 and CDR2: SGHRS, YFSETQ.

This chain joins TRBV28 and TRBJ2-2; TRBD1 is a possible D gene (6 bases). V was pared by 5 bases and J by 3 bases, with 16 bases between. Looked up from germline, CDR1 is MDHEN and CDR2 is SYDVKM. The CDR3 contains 16 residues. CDR3: CASSTRTQGYTGELFF. For the CDR3, the DNA is TGTGCCAGCAGTACACGCACACAGGGTTACACCGGGGAGCTGTTTTTT. The whole variable domain, remainder taken from reference TRBV28 and TRBJ2-2, is DVKVTQSSRYLVKRTGEKVFLECVQDMDHENMFWYRQDPGLGLRLIYFSYDVKMKEKGDIPEGYSVSREKKERFSLILESASTNQTSMYLCASSTRTQGYTGELFFGEGSRLTVL.

This chain connects TRBV19 to TRBJ2-2, with 9 bases lining up with TRBD1. J was trimmed by 7 bases and V by 5 bases; bases with no gene match: 11. Germline CDR1 LNHDA, CDR2 SQIVND (reference sequence). CDR3 length: 16 amino acids. The CDR3 loop is CASSFLRDRVDGELFF. CDR3 nucleotide sequence: TGTGCCAGTAGTTTCCTCCGGGACAGGGTCGACGGGGAGCTGTTTTTT.

This clone showed up just once. This sequence joins TRBV11-2 and TRBJ2-7; possible D gene TRBD2, 6 bases. The CDR3 totals 14 residues. Germline V CDR1 and CDR2: SGHAT, FQNNGV. Trimming pared 5 bases from V and 0 bases from J, leaving 11 bases between. The CDR3 DNA sequence: TGTGCCAGCAGCGCCGCCGGGGGCTCCTACGAGCAGTACTTC. Its translation is CASSAAGGSYEQYF.

This chain joins TRBV20-1 and TRBJ1-1; possibly TRBD1 for D (5 bases). The CDR3 loop spans 11 amino acids. CDR1 DFQATT and CDR2 SNEGSKA come from the germline V gene (reference sequence). Trimming removed 6 bases at V and 9 bases at J, with 14 bases between. CDR3: CSASTTVKAFF. The CDR3 region has the DNA TGCAGTGCAAGTACGACAGTAAAAGCTTTCTTT.

V is TRBV27 and J is TRBJ2-5; D perhaps matches TRBD2 (6 bases). The V gene lost 5 bases and the J gene lost 5 bases, with 12 bases spanning the gap. CDR3 size: 13 residues. Germline V gene data show CDR1 as MNHEY and CDR2 as SMNVEV (reference sequence). As DNA, the CDR3 is TGTGCCAGCAGTCCCAGGGCGGGGGAGACCCAGTACTTC. Encoded protein: CASSPRAGETQYF.

V usage is TRBV2 and J usage is TRBJ1-1; 7 bases are a match to TRBD1. CDR1 and CDR2 from the germline V gene are SNHLY and FYNNEI. CDR3 length: 14 amino acids. The V gene end was trimmed by 2 bases and the J gene end by 5 bases; junction bases not matched to a gene: 5. The CDR3 here is CASSEKGARTEAFF. The CDR3 bases are TGTGCCAGCAGTGAAAAGGGGGCAAGAACTGAAGCTTTCTTT.

V is TRBV4-1 and J is TRBJ2-1; D may match TRBD1 or TRBD2 (9 bases each). The V end lost 1 base, the J end lost 2 bases, and 30 bases lay between the germline ends. Per the germline V gene, CDR1 is MGHRA and CDR2 is YSYEKL. The CDR3 totals 22 residues. CDR3 nucleotides: TGCGCCAGCAGCCAAGCCCCTCCCGGGACAGGGAAGGCTAGCGGGACCTACAATGAGCAGTTCTTC. It translates to CASSQAPPGTGKASGTYNEQFF.

This rearrangement joins TRBV6-5 to TRBJ1-1; D is undetermined. The V end was cut by 6 bases, the J end by 8 bases, with 10 bases between. The CDR3 has 11 residues. CDR1 and CDR2 from the germline V gene are MNHEY and SVGAGI. The CDR3: CASSRRGEAFF. In nucleotides, the CDR3 is TGTGCCAGCAGCCGCCGGGGAGAAGCTTTCTTT.

The V call is TRBV6-5, the J call TRBJ2-3, with 9 bases matching TRBD2. CDR1 is MNHEY and CDR2 is SVGAGI in the germline V gene. V was clipped by 4 bases and J by 0 bases; unmatched bases: 2. The CDR3 consists of 15 residues. The CDR3 loop is CASSLAGESTDTQYF. The DNA for the CDR3 is TGTGCCAGCAGTTTAGCGGGGGAGAGCACAGATACGCAGTATTTT.

This clone showed up just a few times. The rearrangement joins TRBV5-6 to TRBJ2-3; TRBD2 matches at 7 bases. Per germline, CDR1 SGHDT and CDR2 YYEEEE. The CDR3 runs 15 residues. The V gene end was trimmed by 5 bases and the J gene end by 2 bases; junction bases not matched to a gene: 8. The CDR3 reads CASRLRGEYTDTQYF. The CDR3 region has the DNA TGTGCCAGCAGGCTACGGGGGGAATACACAGATACGCAGTATTTT. Full variable domain (remainder filled in from reference TRBV5-6 and TRBJ2-3): DAGVTQSPTHLIKTRGQQVTLRCSPKSGHDTVSWYQQALGQGPQFIFQYYEEEERQRGNFPDRFSGHQFPNYSSELNVNALLLGDSALYLCASRLRGEYTDTQYFGPGTRLTVL.

V usage is TRBV30 and J usage is TRBJ2-1, with 9 bases fitting TRBD2. The ends lost 0 bases at V and 15 bases at J; junction bases unmatched: 9. The CDR3 is made up of 13 amino acids. The V gene's germline CDR1 is GTSNPN and CDR2 SVGIG (reference sequence). Written as DNA, the CDR3 is TGTGCCTGGAGTGTAGGGCTAGCGGGGATAGGGTTCTTC. It is translated as CAWSVGLAGIGFF. Variable domain in full (rest from reference TRBV30 and TRBJ2-1): SQTIHQWPATLVQPVGSPLSLECTVEGTSNPNLYWYRQAAGRGLQLLFYSVGIGQISSEVPQNLSASRPQDRQFILSSKKLLLSDSGFYLCAWSVGLAGIGFFGPGTRLTVL.

This clone occurred many times. The chain recombines TRBV18 with TRBJ2-1, with D unclear. The CDR3 is 13 residues long. Germline CDR1 KGHSH, CDR2 LQKENI. Between the trimmed V and J ends, which lost 3 bases and 10 bases, there was a span of 13 bases. The CDR3 region is CASSPPLPPEQFF. In DNA form, the CDR3 reads TGTGCCAGCTCACCGCCACTGCCCCCCGAGCAGTTCTTC.

This clone was seen a few times. V and J are TRBV10-2 and TRBJ1-1, with D unresolved. This CDR3 is 13 amino acids long. Germline CDR1 and CDR2: WSHSY and SAAADI. V was trimmed by 5 bases and J by 1 base, leaving 8 bases between them. DNA of the CDR3: TGCGCCAGCAGTTTTACAGCGAACACTGAAGCTTTCTTT. Residues: CASSFTANTEAFF.

The chain employs TRBV2 and TRBJ2-1; 7 bases map to TRBD2. The CDR3 runs to 14 residues. The germline V gene has CDR1 SNHLY and CDR2 FYNNEI. Trimming at V came to 7 bases and at J to 6 bases, leaving 9 bases not matched to a gene. The CDR3 region is CASKAGGNLNEQFF. For the CDR3, the DNA is TGTGCCAGCAAGGCCGGGGGGAACCTCAATGAGCAGTTCTTC. The full variable domain, with the rest looked up from reference TRBV2 and TRBJ2-1, is EPEVTQTPSHQVTQMGQEVILRCVPISNHLYFYWYRQILGQKVEFLVSFYNNEISEKSEIFDDQFSVERPDGSNFTLKIRSTKLEDSAMYFCASKAGGNLNEQFFGPGTRLTVL.

The chain recombines TRBV18 with TRBJ2-7, with TRBD1 identical over 8 bases. V lost 4 bases to trimming and J lost 0 bases; unmatched junction nucleotides: 2. This CDR3 contains 14 residues. Germline CDR1 KGHSH, CDR2 LQKENI. The CDR3 is CASSRDRSSYEQYF. The CDR3 region has the DNA TGTGCCAGCTCACGGGACAGGTCCTCCTACGAGCAGTACTTC.

The chain uses TRBV6-6 and TRBJ1-2; D unclear. The V end was cut by 4 bases, the J end by 4 bases, with 16 bases between. The CDR3 runs to 15 residues. In germline, CDR1 is MNHNY, CDR2 SVGAGI (reference sequence). This CDR3 reads CASSSPTEMGYGYTF. The CDR3 DNA reads as TGTGCCAGCAGTTCCCCGACCGAAATGGGCTATGGCTACACCTTC.

The V and J genes are TRBV9 and TRBJ1-4, with D unclear. Trimming took off 4 bases at V and 8 bases at J, with 9 bases between the two ends. The germline CDR1 and CDR2 sequences are SGDLS and YYNGEE. CDR3 length: 12 amino acids. The DNA for the CDR3 is TGTGCCAGCAGCAGGGCCGGGGAAAAACTGTTTTTT. Protein: CASSRAGEKLFF. The whole variable domain, filled in from reference TRBV9 and TRBJ1-4, reads DSGVTQTPKHLITATGQRVTLRCSPRSGDLSVYWYQQSLDQGLQFLIQYYNGEERAKGNILERFSAQQFPDLHSELNLSSLELGDSALYFCASSRAGEKLFFGSGTQLSVL.

V and J are TRBV28 and TRBJ1-5; 11 bases align to TRBD1. The V segment lost 7 bases and the J segment 3 bases; nucleotides outside the gene matches: 11. There are 17 residues in the CDR3. Germline V lookup: CDR1 MDHEN, CDR2 SYDVKM. CDR3 in amino acids: CASTPTGTGGHNQPQHF. CDR3 sequence (DNA): TGTGCCAGCACTCCCACCGGGACAGGGGGTCACAATCAGCCCCAGCATTTT.

V and J are TRBV6-1 and TRBJ2-1, with a tentative D call TRBD2 (5 bases). V lost 5 bases and J 8 bases, leaving 13 bases between the germline ends. Germline assignment: CDR1 MNHNS and CDR2 SASEGT. The CDR3 extends over 13 amino acids. The chain's CDR3 is CASSRESVYEQFF. The CDR3 DNA reads TGTGCCAGCAGTAGGGAGAGTGTCTATGAGCAGTTCTTC.